This passage covers 14 T cell receptor beta chains from one sample sequenced in a study of somatic mutations in cytotoxic T cells in rheumatoid arthritis. The method was immunoSEQ multiplex PCR; TCRdb's version includes in-frame clones alone and lacks a portion of them. Of roughly 13,000 clones in the sample, approximately 84% were seen once. The sequenced sample consisted of CD8+ T cells sorted from blood. These receptors originate from an adult with rheumatoid arthritis.

The chain employs TRBV7-9 and TRBJ2-1; the D call may be TRBD1 or TRBD2 (5 bases each). CDR1 SEHNR and CDR2 FQNEAQ come from the germline V gene (reference sequence). The germline V and J ends were trimmed by 3 bases and 0 bases, with 9 bases remaining between them. CDR3 length: 15 residues. CDR3 nucleotide sequence: TGTGCCAGCAGCTTTGGGGGTCTCTCCTACAATGAGCAGTTCTTC. It codes for CASSFGGLSYNEQFF.

V gene TRBV7-9 combines with J gene TRBJ1-2, with 8 bases identical to TRBD1. The CDR3 consists of 12 residues. V lost 7 bases, J lost 6 bases, and 4 bases stayed unmatched. The germline V gene has CDR1 SEHNR and CDR2 FQNEAQ (reference sequence). DNA for the CDR3: TGTGCCAGCACCCAGGGGGCAGATGGCTACACCTTC. Translation gives CASTQGADGYTF.

The chain recombines TRBV9 with TRBJ1-1; D is ambiguous. The V and J ends lost 3 bases and 4 bases respectively, with 16 bases between them. CDR1 and CDR2 (germline): SGDLS, YYNGEE. The CDR3 has 15 amino acids. The DNA for the CDR3 is TGTGCCAGCAGCGGTCGAGGAGAACGGGGCACTGAAGCTTTCTTT. As protein: CASSGRGERGTEAFF.

The chain joins TRBV9 to TRBJ1-1, with D possibly TRBD1 on 6 matching bases. The germline CDR1 and CDR2 sequences are SGDLS and YYNGEE. The CDR3 length is 13 residues. Trimming shortened V by 3 bases and J by 7 bases, and 13 bases separated the two germline ends. In nucleotides, the CDR3 is TGTGCCAGCAGCGCGAACCCGGACAGTGAAGCTTTCTTT. It encodes CASSANPDSEAFF.

This clone was recorded once. The V call is TRBV5-6, the J call TRBJ2-7; the match to TRBD2 covers 14 bases. J was trimmed by 6 bases and V by 3 bases; bases with no gene match: 2. CDR1 SGHDT and CDR2 YYEEEE come from the germline V gene. The CDR3 extends over 14 amino acids. CDR3 sequence: CASSSGTSGSEQYF. The CDR3 region has the DNA TGTGCCAGCAGCTCAGGGACTAGCGGGAGCGAGCAGTACTTC.

This clone has a single count. The V gene is TRBV13, the J gene TRBJ1-2; 8 bases match TRBD1. V was pared by 2 bases and J by 2 bases, with 10 bases of the junction left unmatched. The CDR3 spans 17 residues. In germline, CDR1 is PRHDT, CDR2 FYEKMQ (reference sequence). CDR3 DNA sequence: TGTGCCAGCAGCTTATGGCAGGGGGCGTTAGAAAACTATGGCTACACCTTC. This gives the protein CASSLWQGALENYGYTF.

The J gene is TRBJ2-7, the V gene TRBV10-2; D is undetermined. Germline V lookup: CDR1 WSHSY, CDR2 SAAADI. The V end lost 1 base, the J end lost 2 bases, and 9 bases lay between the germline ends. CDR3 length: 14 amino acids. The CDR3 loop reads CASSEWPDAYEQYF. In DNA form, the CDR3 reads TGCGCCAGCAGTGAGTGGCCAGATGCCTACGAGCAGTACTTC.

The J gene is TRBJ1-2, the V gene TRBV19, with 10 positions matching TRBD1. The J segment lost 4 bases and the V segment lost 4 bases, leaving 3 bases of the junction unmatched. Germline CDR1 LNHDA, CDR2 SQIVND (reference sequence). The CDR3 loop spans 14 amino acids. The CDR3 region is CASSRTGGTYGYTF. The DNA of the CDR3 is TGTGCCAGTAGTAGGACAGGGGGAACCTATGGCTACACCTTC. Complete variable domain (other parts from reference TRBV19 and TRBJ1-2): DGGITQSPKYLFRKEGQNVTLSCEQNLNHDAMYWYRQDPGQGLRLIYYSQIVNDFQKGDIAEGYSVSREKKESFPLTVTSAQKNPTAFYLCASSRTGGTYGYTFGSGTRLTVV.

The V gene is TRBV4-2, the J gene TRBJ1-5; tentatively, D is TRBD1 (5 bases). Trimming took 4 bases from V and 6 from J, leaving 13 bases between them. The CDR3 has 14 amino acids. In germline, CDR1 is LGHNA, CDR2 YNFKEQ. The CDR3 region has the DNA TGTGCCAGCAGCCTCACCGGACAAAGTCAGCCCCAGCATTTT. It codes for CASSLTGQSQPQHF.

The chain has TRBV11-2 and TRBJ2-1, with D uncertain. V lost 5 bases to trimming and J lost 10 bases, with 15 bases between them. The CDR3 runs 13 residues. Germline V gene lookup returns CDR1 SGHAT and CDR2 FQNNGV. The CDR3 nucleotides read TGTGCCAGCAGCCAAACAGCGTTGGGCGAGCAGTTCTTC. It yields the protein CASSQTALGEQFF.

The chain recombines TRBV5-5 with TRBJ2-1, with D hard to call. V lost 5 bases and J lost 3, with 9 bases in between. The CDR3 loop spans 13 amino acids. From germline, CDR1 is SGHKS and CDR2 YYEKEE (reference sequence). This CDR3 reads CASSQDLYNEQFF. Written as DNA, the CDR3 is TGTGCCAGCAGTCAGGACCTCTACAATGAGCAGTTCTTC.

This clone is labeled medium-sized (0.01 to 0.1%). This sequence joins TRBV4-2 and TRBJ1-2; 12 bases match TRBD1. The germline gives CDR1 LGHNA, CDR2 YNFKEQ. With V trimmed by 3 bases and J by 3 bases, 5 bases remained unmatched. This CDR3 has 16 residues. The CDR3: CASSQGTGGSDYGYTF. In DNA, the CDR3 is TGTGCCAGCAGCCAGGGGACAGGGGGCAGTGACTATGGCTACACCTTC.

The chain links TRBV7-2 to TRBJ2-1, with TRBD1 identical over 7 bases. Germline trimming cut 5 bases from V and 7 bases from J; bases unmatched to any gene: 5. The germline V gene has CDR1 SGHTA and CDR2 FQGNSA. CDR3 size: 13 residues. This CDR3 is CASSPTGWNEQFF. In nucleotides, the CDR3 is TGTGCCAGCAGCCCGACAGGGTGGAATGAGCAGTTCTTC.

The chain employs TRBV9 and TRBJ1-3, with 7 bases matching TRBD1. V shed 4 bases, J shed 4 bases, and the junction held 11 bases outside the gene matches. In germline, CDR1 is SGDLS, CDR2 YYNGEE. The length of the CDR3 is 16 residues. As DNA, the CDR3 is TGTGCCAGCAGCACACACCGGGACAGCCGAGGAAACACCATATATTTT. This encodes CASSTHRDSRGNTIYF.